This entry lists 25 T cell receptor beta chains sequenced from one sample in a study of T-cell reconstitution after alpha-beta-depleted transplantation in children. This sample's TCRbeta library carried unique molecular identifier barcodes. One entry per CDR3 protein results from TCRdb running MiXCR on the PCR reads. The table includes 90,000 to 120,000 distinct CDR3 sequences, 6.4% detected once. The input for sequencing was PBMCs, mostly from graft donor cells, taken 360 days after TCRalphabeta/CD19-depleted stem cell transplant. These receptors all come from a male patient aged 2-9 years who had a stem cell transplant for acute lymphoblastic leukemia, so the T cells may come from the graft donor.

The chain uses TRBV7-9 and TRBJ2-1, with D tentatively TRBD2 (6 bases). Germline V gene lookup returns CDR1 SEHNR and CDR2 FQNEAQ (reference sequence). This CDR3 has 16 residues. The V gene lost 5 bases and the J gene lost 1 base, with 15 bases spanning the gap. The CDR3, as DNA: TGTGCCAGCAGCCATAGGGACTTAAGGTCCTACAATGAGCAGTTCTTC. Amino acid sequence: CASSHRDLRSYNEQFF.

This clonotype has ten or more counts. The V gene is TRBV4-3, the J gene TRBJ1-2; the D is unclear. There are 15 residues in the CDR3. Trimming took 0 bases from V and 5 from J, leaving 13 bases between them. The germline V gene encodes CDR1 LGHNA and CDR2 YSLEER. The CDR3 here is CASSQDEDGLYGYTF. The CDR3 region has the DNA TGCGCCAGCAGCCAAGATGAGGACGGATTATATGGCTACACCTTC.

This chain joins TRBV30 and TRBJ2-1; D may be TRBD2 (5 bases). The length of the CDR3 is 14 residues. Trimming pared 0 bases from V and 7 bases from J, leaving 13 bases between. CDR1 GTSNPN and CDR2 SVGIG come from the germline V gene (reference sequence). CDR3 in DNA: TGTGCCTGGAGTGTAAACGAGGGCTGGAATGAGCAGTTCTTC. This sequence encodes CAWSVNEGWNEQFF.

The chain couples TRBV20-1 to TRBJ1-1; possibly TRBD1 for D (6 bases). With 4 bases removed from V and 2 bases from J, the gap between germline ends came to 11 bases. CDR1 is DFQATT and CDR2 is SNEGSKA in the germline V gene (reference sequence). CDR3 length: 13 residues. This CDR3 is CSAIHRVNTEAFF. The DNA for the CDR3 is TGCAGTGCTATCCACAGGGTAAACACTGAAGCTTTCTTT.

The CDR3 here is CASSWALQFTYEQYF. The CDR3 DNA follows: TGTGCCAGCAGTTGGGCCTTACAATTCACCTACGAGCAGTACTTC. This chain connects TRBV6-2 or TRBV6-3 to TRBJ2-7; D is uncertain. This CDR3 contains 15 residues. Trimming took 4 bases from V and 2 from J, leaving 15 bases between them. The germline gives CDR1 MNHEY, CDR2 SVGEGT.

Ten or more counts support this clonotype. The rearrangement links TRBV18 to TRBJ2-7; 8 bases align to TRBD1. The CDR3 sequence is 15 residues long. Trimming took 2 bases from V and 3 from J; bases not matched to a gene: 6. Germline lookup yields CDR1 KGHSH and CDR2 LQKENI. CDR3 DNA sequence: TGTGCCAGCTCACCAGAGGACAGGGCTAACTACGAGCAGTACTTC. Residues: CASSPEDRANYEQYF. The entire variable domain, with the rest obtained from reference TRBV18 and TRBJ2-7, is as follows: NAGVMQNPRHLVRRRGQEARLRCSPMKGHSHVYWYRQLPEEGLKFMVYLQKENIIDESGMPKERFSAEFPKEGPSILRIQQVVRGDSAAYFCASSPEDRANYEQYFGPGTRLTVT.

A few counts support this clonotype. The chain uses TRBV28 and TRBJ2-7, with 9 bases aligning to TRBD1. Per the germline V gene, CDR1 is MDHEN and CDR2 is SYDVKM. The CDR3 contains 18 residues. V gave up 5 bases and J gave up 0 bases; unmatched junction bases: 14. CDR3 in DNA: TGTGCCAGCAGTGTCTCCGCCGGGGGGACAGGGAGCTCCTACGAGCAGTACTTC. Protein: CASSVSAGGTGSSYEQYF.

In the case of this clonotype: Mismatch with germline at one junction end may stem from a read error. This chain uses TRBV12-3 or TRBV12-4 with TRBJ2-1; 12 bases align to TRBD2. The CDR3 contains 18 residues. In DNA form, the CDR3 reads TGTGCCATCAGTTTAGGGGGACTAGCGGGTTTTGGAGGGAATGAGCAGTTCTTC. This translates into CAISLGGLAGFGGNEQFF.

As regards this clonotype: This clone may be a read error of a much larger clone one base away. J is TRBJ2-3 and V is TRBV12-3 or TRBV12-4; maybe TRBD1 (5 bases). Trimming removed 3 bases at V and 0 bases at J, with 13 bases between. CDR3 length: 16 amino acids. In DNA, the CDR3 is TGTGCCAGCAGTTTGACAGTCATAGCAAGCACAGATACGCAGTATTTT. Its protein is CASSLTVIASTDTQYF.

V gene TRBV30 combines with J gene TRBJ2-7, with 7 bases aligning to TRBD1. The length of the CDR3 is 14 residues. V was clipped by 0 bases and J by 2 bases; unmatched bases: 4. In germline, CDR1 is GTSNPN, CDR2 SVGIG (reference sequence). The CDR3 sequence is CAWSVRGRPYEQYF. CDR3 DNA sequence: TGTGCCTGGAGTGTAAGGGGGCGACCCTACGAGCAGTACTTC. The variable domain in full, completed from reference TRBV30 and TRBJ2-7, reads SQTIHQWPATLVQPVGSPLSLECTVEGTSNPNLYWYRQAAGRGLQLLFYSVGIGQISSEVPQNLSASRPQDRQFILSSKKLLLSDSGFYLCAWSVRGRPYEQYFGPGTRLTVT.

V usage is TRBV7-9 and J usage is TRBJ2-2; D gene uncertain. This CDR3 region has 14 residues. CDR1 and CDR2 from the germline V gene are SEHNR and FQNEAQ (reference sequence). Trimming pared 5 bases from V and 12 bases from J, leaving 19 bases between. Here the CDR3 reads CASSPTHPKPKLFF. The CDR3 DNA follows: TGTGCCAGCAGCCCGACACACCCGAAACCAAAGCTGTTTTTT.

This clonotype was detected ten times or more. The chain joins TRBV9 to TRBJ1-2, with a tentative D call TRBD1 (6 bases). The CDR3 totals 13 residues. Germline V gene lookup returns CDR1 SGDLS and CDR2 YYNGEE. The V gene lost 0 bases and the J gene lost 3 bases, with 6 bases spanning the gap. Here the CDR3 reads CASSVGTDYGYTF. Written as DNA, the CDR3 is TGTGCCAGCAGCGTAGGGACAGACTATGGCTACACCTTC.

In this sample, this clonotype turned up many times. The V call is TRBV29-1, the J call TRBJ2-1; TRBD1 agrees at 7 bases. This CDR3 is 13 amino acids long. CDR1 SQVTM and CDR2 ANQGSEA come from the germline V gene. With 7 bases clipped from V and 0 bases from J, the junction kept 3 bases outside the gene matches. The CDR3 region has the DNA TGCAGCGGAACAGGGGCCTCCTACAATGAGCAGTTCTTC. Translation: CSGTGASYNEQFF.

This clonotype occurred a few times. The rearrangement uses TRBV7-6 and TRBJ2-7; D tentatively reads TRBD1 or TRBD2 (5 bases each). Germline lookup yields CDR1 SGHVS and CDR2 FNYEAQ. The CDR3 loop spans 11 amino acids. Trimming removed 5 bases from V and 6 bases from J, with 8 bases in between. The CDR3 is CASSRGREQYF. Written as DNA, the CDR3 is TGTGCCAGCAGCAGGGGACGCGAGCAGTACTTC.

The genes are TRBV9 and TRBJ1-2; D not resolved. Germline values: CDR1 SGDLS, CDR2 YYNGEE. This CDR3 has 13 amino acids. Deletions cut 4 bases from V and 1 base from J, with 8 bases between. Here the CDR3 reads CASSPQSNYGYTF. The DNA for the CDR3 is TGTGCCAGCAGCCCCCAGAGTAACTATGGCTACACCTTC. Looking up the rest from reference TRBV9 and TRBJ1-2 gives the full variable domain: DSGVTQTPKHLITATGQRVTLRCSPRSGDLSVYWYQQSLDQGLQFLIQYYNGEERAKGNILERFSAQQFPDLHSELNLSSLELGDSALYFCASSPQSNYGYTFGSGTRLTVV.

This clonotype was detected many times. V usage is TRBV20-1 and J usage is TRBJ2-3; D gene ambiguous. CDR3 length: 11 residues. The germline CDR1 and CDR2 sequences are DFQATT and SNEGSKA (reference sequence). Trimming pared 8 bases from V and 0 bases from J, leaving 6 bases between. This chain's CDR3 is CSKASTDTQYF. The CDR3 DNA is TGCAGTAAGGCTAGCACAGATACGCAGTATTTT.

This clonotype has at least ten counts. V is TRBV28 and J is TRBJ2-5; the D gene is possibly TRBD1 (6 bases). From germline, CDR1 is MDHEN and CDR2 SYDVKM. The CDR3 spans 14 residues. Deletions cut 5 bases from V and 0 bases from J, with 10 bases between. CDR3 coding DNA: TGTGCCAGCAGTCCAGGGGAGTACCAAGAGACCCAGTACTTC. It specifies CASSPGEYQETQYF.

This chain joins TRBV5-4 and TRBJ2-7, with D perhaps matching TRBD1 (7 bases). The CDR3 runs to 14 residues. The germline CDR1 and CDR2 sequences are SGHNT and YYREEE (reference sequence). Trimming shortened V by 5 bases and J by 4 bases, and 16 bases separated the two germline ends. The CDR3 sequence is CASSQQGTGYEQYF. In DNA form, the CDR3 reads TGTGCCAGCAGTCAACAGGGGACTGGGTACGAGCAGTACTTC.

In this sample, this clonotype turned up many times. This chain connects TRBV24-1 to TRBJ1-4; D is undetermined. V was cut by 4 bases and J by 4 bases, with 12 bases left in between. CDR1 KGHDR and CDR2 SFDVKD come from the germline V gene. This CDR3 has 15 amino acids. This CDR3 is CATSEGRIINEKLFF. In DNA form, the CDR3 reads TGTGCCACCAGTGAAGGACGGATTATTAATGAAAAACTGTTTTTT.

This clonotype came up a few times. V usage is TRBV4-1 and J usage is TRBJ2-7; tentative D call: TRBD2 (6 bases). The CDR3 totals 13 residues. The germline V gene encodes CDR1 MGHRA and CDR2 YSYEKL. Trimming cost V 4 bases and J 5 bases, with 12 bases left between them. CDR3 protein: CASSPPTGDEQYF. The CDR3 DNA sequence: TGCGCCAGCAGCCCCCCAACGGGGGACGAGCAGTACTTC.

The chain joins TRBV4-2 to TRBJ2-3, with D hard to call. Germline V gene lookup returns CDR1 LGHNA and CDR2 YNFKEQ. There are 15 residues in the CDR3. V was clipped by 0 bases and J by 5 bases, with 12 bases between them. The CDR3: CASSQDWAREDTQYF. In nucleotides, the CDR3 is TGTGCCAGCAGCCAAGATTGGGCCCGCGAAGATACGCAGTATTTT.

There are many counts of this clonotype. The chain combines TRBV5-1 with TRBJ1-4; D is possibly TRBD1 (6 bases). The V gene lost 4 bases and the J gene lost 4 bases, with 17 bases spanning the gap. CDR1 is SGHRS, CDR2 YFSETQ, per germline. The CDR3 covers 16 residues. The DNA for the CDR3 is TGCGCCAGCAGCAGGAAGCCAGGGGCCTTTAATGAAAAACTGTTTTTT. Its translation is CASSRKPGAFNEKLFF.

In its sample, this clonotype was seen many times. The chain has TRBV4-3 and TRBJ2-7, with a weak D call TRBD1 (6 bases). The CDR3 is 14 amino acids. Looked up from germline, CDR1 is LGHNA and CDR2 is YSLEER. V was trimmed by 4 bases and J by 2 bases, leaving 12 bases between them. The CDR3: CASSPTGSAYEQYF. Here the CDR3 DNA reads TGCGCCAGCAGCCCCACAGGGTCAGCCTACGAGCAGTACTTC.

The chain couples TRBV7-2 to TRBJ1-2; 9 bases line up with TRBD1. The CDR3 length is 15 residues. From germline, CDR1 is SGHTA and CDR2 FQGNSA. V dropped 1 base and J dropped 4; count of bases not matched to a gene: 4. Here the CDR3 DNA reads TGTGCCAGCAGCTTAGAAGGGACAGGGCTCTATGGCTACACCTTC. Translation gives CASSLEGTGLYGYTF.

In this sample, this clonotype turned up many times. The chain links TRBV2 to TRBJ2-7; D perhaps matches TRBD2 (5 bases). The V end lost 7 bases, the J end lost 0 bases, and 13 bases lay between the germline ends. The CDR3 has 14 amino acids. Germline assignment: CDR1 SNHLY and CDR2 FYNNEI. CDR3 loop: CASTVIGVSYEQYF. DNA of the CDR3: TGTGCCAGCACTGTTATCGGGGTCTCCTACGAGCAGTACTTC.